A selection of T cell receptor beta chains follows, all from one sample in a study of blood T cell repertoires in COVID-19. Libraries were prepared by immunoSEQ multiplex PCR; TCRdb keeps only in-frame clonotypes and omits some of them. The table records roughly 200,000 clones, around 80% of them present only once. The sequenced sample consisted of peripheral blood. These receptors were collected from a human donor in a cohort sampled during active COVID-19. Both conserved end residues are part of each CDR3. A D gene is named only where the DNA matches it firmly. Some rows have no size entry. The others give once, few or many, or a class for an expanded clone.

clone_size	v_call	j_call	d_call	cdr3_aa	cdr3_nt
-	TRBV5-8	TRBJ1-1	-	CASSPNQNTEAFF	TGTGCCAGCAGCCCTAATCAAAACACTGAAGCTTTCTTT
-	TRBV5-1	TRBJ2-3	-	CASSPLGQGGWTDTQYF	TGCGCCAGCAGCCCTCTCGGGCAGGGTGGATGGACAGATACGCAGTATTTT
-	TRBV30	TRBJ1-3	-	CAWSVLRNTIYF	TGTGCCTGGAGTGTACTCCGGAACACCATATATTTT
once	TRBV25-1	TRBJ2-5	TRBD1	CASSRQGAKETQYF	TGTGCCAGCAGTCGCCAGGGGGCGAAAGAGACCCAGTACTTC
-	TRBV9	TRBJ2-5	-	CASSVAQGEGETQYF	TGTGCCAGCAGCGTAGCTCAAGGGGAAGGAGAGACCCAGTACTTC
-	TRBV19	TRBJ2-1	-	CASSIFLGGEQFF	TGTGCCAGTAGTATTTTCCTCGGAGGTGAGCAGTTCTTC
-	TRBV24-1	TRBJ2-1	-	CATSDSGFVYNEQFF	TGTGCCACCAGTGATTCAGGTTTCGTTTACAATGAGCAGTTCTTC
-	TRBV5-1	TRBJ2-2	TRBD2	CASSWGRGGRTGELFF	TGCGCCAGCAGCTGGGGGCGGGGGGGCCGCACCGGGGAGCTGTTTTTT
-	TRBV7-3	TRBJ1-6	TRBD1	CASSIGTGDNSPLHF	TGTGCCAGCAGCATCGGGACAGGGGATAATTCACCCCTCCACTTT
-	TRBV28	TRBJ1-2	TRBD1	CASKRQGEDGYTF	TGTGCCAGCAAAAGGCAGGGGGAGGATGGCTACACCTTC
-	TRBV19	TRBJ1-2	-	CASTSDRLHGYTF	TGTGCCAGTACTTCAGACAGGCTCCATGGCTACACCTTC
medium-sized	TRBV4-1	TRBJ2-2	-	CASSQARLDSANTGELFF	TGCGCCAGCAGCCAAGCGCGGCTTGATAGCGCCAACACCGGGGAGCTGTTTTTT
-	TRBV7-8	TRBJ2-7	-	CASSLRESSYEQYF	TGTGCCAGCAGCTTACGGGAGAGTTCCTACGAGCAGTACTTC
-	TRBV7-9	TRBJ1-2	TRBD1	CASSRTGGDYGYTF	TGTGCCAGCAGCCGGACAGGGGGGGACTATGGCTACACCTTC
-	TRBV19	TRBJ1-1	TRBD1	CASGTGENTEAFF	TGTGCCAGTGGGACAGGGGAGAACACTGAAGCTTTCTTT
-	TRBV18	TRBJ2-3	TRBD2	CASSPPSGSTDTQYF	TGTGCCAGCTCACCCCCTAGCGGGAGCACAGATACGCAGTATTTT
-	TRBV6-5	TRBJ1-6	-	CASTWGRDSPLHF	TGTGCCAGCACCTGGGGGAGGGATTCACCCCTCCACTTT
few	TRBV12-3/TRBV12-4	TRBJ1-4	-	CASRRGRNEKLFF	TGTGCCAGTCGGCGGGGACGAAATGAAAAACTGTTTTTT
-	TRBV5-1	TRBJ2-3	-	CASSSGTPADTQYF	TGCGCCAGCAGCTCCGGGACTCCCGCAGATACGCAGTATTTT
-	TRBV10-3	TRBJ1-2	TRBD1	CAISRQGADHKDNYGYTF	TGTGCCATCAGTCGACAGGGGGCGGACCACAAGGATAACTATGGCTACACCTTC
-	TRBV5-4	TRBJ2-3	TRBD1	CASSLDRGADTQYF	TGTGCCAGCAGCTTAGACAGGGGAGCCGATACGCAGTATTTT
once	TRBV2	TRBJ1-1	-	CASSVHGQGAEAFF	TGTGCCAGCAGTGTTCATGGGCAGGGCGCTGAAGCTTTCTTT
-	TRBV6-5	TRBJ2-2	TRBD1	CASSYPGQGNTGELFF	TGTGCCAGCAGTTACCCGGGACAGGGCAACACCGGGGAGCTGTTTTTT
-	TRBV2	TRBJ1-3	-	CASSAEAGLTGNTIYF	TGTGCCAGCAGCGCGGAGGCGGGATTGACTGGAAACACCATATATTTT
few	TRBV12-3/TRBV12-4	TRBJ1-1	-	CASFRTEAFF	TGTGCCAGCTTTCGCACTGAAGCTTTCTTT
-	TRBV5-1	TRBJ1-4	-	CASSPSGGIGEKLFF	TGCGCCAGCAGCCCCTCGGGGGGGATAGGGGAAAAACTGTTTTTT
-	TRBV5-6	TRBJ2-1	-	CASSGGKGHPYNEQFF	TGTGCCAGCAGCGGGGGGAAGGGCCACCCCTACAATGAGCAGTTCTTC
-	TRBV30	TRBJ2-3	-	CAWSVTRVVDTQYF	TGTGCCTGGAGTGTAACGCGAGTGGTGGATACGCAGTATTTT
-	TRBV6-5	TRBJ1-5	-	CASIRRDIINQPQHF	TGTGCCAGCATTCGTCGGGACATCATAAATCAGCCCCAGCATTTT
-	TRBV3-1/TRBV3-2	TRBJ2-1	-	CASSQQGAGNEQFF	TGTGCCAGCAGCCAACAAGGGGCTGGAAATGAGCAGTTCTTC
-	TRBV5-1	TRBJ2-3	TRBD2	CASSPGRGTDTQYF	TGCGCCAGCAGCCCCGGGCGGGGGACAGATACGCAGTATTTT
-	TRBV5-1	TRBJ2-1	TRBD2	CASTPGDRLAMDEQFF	TGCGCCAGCACCCCTGGCGATAGACTAGCGATGGATGAGCAGTTCTTC
-	TRBV19	TRBJ2-2	TRBD1	CASTLGQFSTGELFF	TGTGCCAGTACCCTGGGACAGTTCTCCACCGGGGAGCTGTTTTTT
-	TRBV9	TRBJ2-2	-	CASSRGGSPTGELFF	TGTGCCAGCAGCCGTGGTGGGAGCCCGACCGGGGAGCTGTTTTTT
-	TRBV29-1	TRBJ2-4	-	CSVGSEGGFQYF	TGCAGCGTTGGTTCCGAAGGCGGGTTTCAGTACTTC
-	TRBV5-6	TRBJ1-2	-	CASSLEGPGGYGYTF	TGTGCCAGCAGCCTAGAGGGCCCAGGCGGCTATGGCTACACCTTC
-	TRBV5-4	TRBJ1-1	-	CASSPGRGYTEAFF	TGTGCCAGCAGCCCCGGGAGGGGGTACACTGAAGCTTTCTTT
-	TRBV15	TRBJ2-1	TRBD2	CATSRAAGGNNEQFF	TGTGCCACCAGCAGAGCTGCGGGAGGAAACAATGAGCAGTTCTTC
-	TRBV6-5	TRBJ2-3	-	CASHNEADTQYF	TGTGCCAGCCACAACGAAGCAGATACGCAGTATTTT
-	TRBV29-1	TRBJ2-1	TRBD2	CSVSSGSFSEQFF	TGCAGCGTTTCTAGCGGGAGTTTTAGTGAGCAGTTCTTC
-	TRBV11-1	TRBJ2-5	-	CASSFGSQETQYF	TGTGCCAGCAGCTTCGGGTCACAAGAGACCCAGTACTTC
-	TRBV2	TRBJ2-7	-	CASSAGYEQYF	TGTGCCAGCAGTGCAGGCTACGAGCAGTACTTC
-	TRBV30	TRBJ2-3	TRBD1	CAWSVQGGTDTQYF	TGTGCCTGGAGTGTACAGGGGGGCACAGATACGCAGTATTTT
-	TRBV3-1/TRBV3-2	TRBJ1-2	TRBD1	CASSQGDRGYGYTF	TGTGCCAGCAGCCAAGGGGACAGGGGCTATGGCTACACCTTC
-	TRBV5-1	TRBJ2-1	TRBD1	CASRWKDRGDNEQFF	TGCGCCAGCAGATGGAAGGACAGGGGTGACAATGAGCAGTTCTTC
-	TRBV5-1	TRBJ2-7	-	CASSLKSDYEQYF	TGCGCCAGCAGCTTGAAGTCAGATTACGAGCAGTACTTC
once	TRBV4-2	TRBJ1-3	-	CASSQEQISGNTIYF	TGTGCCAGCAGCCAGGAACAGATCTCTGGAAACACCATATATTTT
-	TRBV28	TRBJ1-2	TRBD1	CASSPQTGGAAPYYGYTF	TGTGCCAGCAGTCCCCAAACAGGGGGCGCTGCCCCTTACTATGGCTACACCTTC
-	TRBV28	TRBJ1-1	-	CASSFNPGATEAFF	TGTGCCAGCAGTTTTAACCCAGGGGCCACTGAAGCTTTCTTT
few	TRBV19	TRBJ2-1	-	CASTTTGPGNPYNEQFF	TGTGCCAGTACCACAACTGGGCCGGGGAACCCCTACAATGAGCAGTTCTTC
-	TRBV11-2	TRBJ1-3	-	CASSLAGFSGNTIYF	TGTGCCAGCAGCTTAGCGGGGTTCTCTGGAAACACCATATATTTT
-	TRBV19	TRBJ2-4	-	CASSHLRSSKNIQYF	TGTGCCAGTAGTCACCTGAGGTCCTCCAAAAACATTCAGTACTTC
-	TRBV4-1	TRBJ2-3	-	CASSQDGADGVDDDTQYF	TGCGCCAGCAGCCAAGATGGGGCGGACGGCGTGGACGATGATACGCAGTATTTT
-	TRBV11-2	TRBJ1-2	TRBD1	CASSKDRGSGGYTF	TGTGCCAGCAGCAAGGACAGGGGGTCGGGAGGCTACACCTTC
-	TRBV10-3	TRBJ2-1	-	CAISARESEQFF	TGTGCCATCAGTGCCCGGGAGAGTGAGCAGTTCTTC
-	TRBV2	TRBJ2-4	-	CASIRSGHIQYF	TGTGCCAGCATCAGGTCTGGGCACATTCAGTACTTC